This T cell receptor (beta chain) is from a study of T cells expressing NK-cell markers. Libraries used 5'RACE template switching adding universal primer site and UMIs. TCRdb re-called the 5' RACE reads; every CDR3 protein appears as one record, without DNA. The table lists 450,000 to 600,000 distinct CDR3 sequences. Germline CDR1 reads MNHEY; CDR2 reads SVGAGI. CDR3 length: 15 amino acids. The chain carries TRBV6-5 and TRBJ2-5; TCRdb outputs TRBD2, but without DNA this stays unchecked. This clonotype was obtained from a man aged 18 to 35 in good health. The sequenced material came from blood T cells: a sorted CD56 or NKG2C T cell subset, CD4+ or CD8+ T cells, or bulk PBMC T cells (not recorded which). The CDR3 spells CASSSSVGLQETQYF.